Each of the 22 T cell receptor beta chains below was sequenced from the same sample in a study of tumor-infiltrating lymphocytes in localized non-small cell lung cancer. The assay was immunoSEQ multiplex PCR, and TCRdb's table has in-frame clones only and misses some. The sample shows 15,000 to 20,000 clones, less than 50% of them seen only once. Sequenced material: lung tumor tissue. These TCRs come from a human donor with non-small cell lung cancer.

This clone has just a few counts. The genes are TRBV6-4 and TRBJ2-7; possibly TRBD2 for D (6 bases). There are 15 residues in the CDR3. Germline V CDR1 and CDR2: MRHNA, SNTAGT. The V end lost 6 bases, the J end lost 2 bases, and 17 bases lay between the germline ends. CDR3: CASREGAGPTYEQYF. The CDR3 nucleotides are TGTGCCAGCAGGGAGGGTGCGGGGCCAACCTACGAGCAGTACTTC.

This sequence joins TRBV5-6 and TRBJ1-1; D unresolved. Trimming took 2 bases from V and 4 from J, leaving 3 bases between them. In germline, CDR1 is SGHDT, CDR2 YYEEEE. The CDR3 sequence is 11 residues long. DNA of the CDR3: TGTGCCAGCAGCTTTACCACTGAAGCTTTCTTT. Its protein product is CASSFTTEAFF. Full variable domain (remainder filled in from reference TRBV5-6 and TRBJ1-1): DAGVTQSPTHLIKTRGQQVTLRCSPKSGHDTVSWYQQALGQGPQFIFQYYEEEERQRGNFPDRFSGHQFPNYSSELNVNALLLGDSALYLCASSFTTEAFFGQGTRLTVV.

V and J are TRBV7-7 and TRBJ2-5; unclear D gene. This CDR3 comprises 15 residues. Trimming shortened V by 4 bases and J by 5 bases, and 17 bases separated the two germline ends. Per germline, CDR1 SSHAT and CDR2 FNYEAQ (reference sequence). Written as DNA, the CDR3 is TGTGCCAGCAGCTCGCCCGGGTCCGGTGGGGAGACCCAGTACTTC. This codes for CASSSPGSGGETQYF.

The chain joins TRBV15 to TRBJ2-1; 9 bases align to TRBD1. Germline assignment: CDR1 LNHNV and CDR2 YYDKDF (reference sequence). This CDR3 contains 13 residues. With V trimmed by 3 bases and J by 6 bases, 0 bases remained unmatched. CDR3: CATSRGQGNEQFF. CDR3 in DNA: TGTGCCACCAGCAGGGGACAGGGCAATGAGCAGTTCTTC.

There are a few counts of this clone. This rearrangement joins TRBV6-1 to TRBJ1-4, with TRBD1 identical over 8 bases. Per germline, CDR1 MNHNS and CDR2 SASEGT. The CDR3 is 14 residues long. V shed 1 base, J shed 7 bases, and the junction held 2 bases outside the gene matches. The CDR3, as DNA: TGTGCCAGCAGTGAAGGGACAGGGTTTGAAAAACTGTTTTTT. As protein: CASSEGTGFEKLFF.

The genes are TRBV19 and TRBJ1-5; the D is unclear. The V end was cut by 3 bases, the J end by 5 bases, with 8 bases between. There are 13 residues in the CDR3. Germline V gene lookup returns CDR1 LNHDA and CDR2 SQIVND (reference sequence). The CDR3 region is CASSINLYQPQHF. The CDR3 DNA follows: TGTGCCAGTAGTATCAACCTTTATCAGCCCCAGCATTTT.

This clone was seen a handful of times. This chain connects TRBV6-6 to TRBJ1-1; the match to TRBD1 covers 8 bases. V lost 5 bases and J lost 0; bases outside the gene matches: 8. The CDR3 is 16 amino acids. Germline CDR1 is MNHNY and CDR2 is SVGAGI (reference sequence). The DNA for the CDR3 is TGTGCCAGCAGTACAGGACAGGGCTGGATGAACACTGAAGCTTTCTTT. As protein: CASSTGQGWMNTEAFF.

A few counts support this clone. The chain couples TRBV27 to TRBJ1-4, with D perhaps TRBD1 (5 bases). Germline V lookup: CDR1 MNHEY, CDR2 SMNVEV (reference sequence). Trimming left V 4 bases short and J 7 bases short, with 13 bases between. The length of the CDR3 is 14 residues. The CDR3 region has the DNA TGTGCCAGCAGTTGGGGGTCGTCTGCTGAAAAACTGTTTTTT. This codes for CASSWGSSAEKLFF.

The chain couples TRBV19 to TRBJ1-4; 7 bases line up with TRBD1. V lost 10 bases to trimming and J lost 4 bases; unmatched junction nucleotides: 12. CDR3 length equals 15 residues. Germline CDR1 reads LNHDA; CDR2 reads SQIVND (reference sequence). The CDR3 DNA reads TGTGCCACCAGGCATCAGGGGGGCTTTAATGAAAAACTGTTTTTT. This sequence encodes CATRHQGGFNEKLFF.

This rearrangement joins TRBV9 to TRBJ1-3; the match to TRBD1 covers 8 bases. Germline V gene sequence: CDR1 SGDLS, CDR2 YYNGEE. This CDR3 has 16 residues. V lost 2 bases to trimming and J lost 0 bases; unmatched junction nucleotides: 4. In nucleotides, the CDR3 is TGTGCCAGCAGCGTGGGGACAGGCAACTCTGGAAACACCATATATTTT. Amino acids: CASSVGTGNSGNTIYF. The full variable domain, with the rest looked up from reference TRBV9 and TRBJ1-3, is DSGVTQTPKHLITATGQRVTLRCSPRSGDLSVYWYQQSLDQGLQFLIQYYNGEERAKGNILERFSAQQFPDLHSELNLSSLELGDSALYFCASSVGTGNSGNTIYFGEGSWLTVV.

The CDR3: CASSQDAGAFQETQYF. CDR3 bases: TGCGCCAGCAGCCAAGATGCGGGGGCCTTCCAAGAGACCCAGTACTTC. The chain couples TRBV4-1 to TRBJ2-5; possible D gene TRBD2, 7 bases. V was shortened by 0 bases and J by 1 base, with 12 bases between the two germline ends. This CDR3 comprises 16 residues. Germline CDR1 reads MGHRA; CDR2 reads YSYEKL.

V and J are TRBV6-5 and TRBJ2-1; D not resolved. Germline CDR1 and CDR2: MNHEY and SVGAGI. The CDR3 runs to 12 residues. V was shortened by 10 bases and J by 6 bases, with 13 bases between the two germline ends. The CDR3 sequence: CAISLRGNEQFF. CDR3 sequence (DNA): TGTGCCATCAGCTTACGAGGCAATGAGCAGTTCTTC.

Only a few counts were recorded for this clone. This CDR3 is CASSLYNEQFF. The DNA for the CDR3 is TGTGCCAGCAGCCTCTACAATGAGCAGTTCTTC. This rearrangement joins TRBV2 to TRBJ2-1, with no clear D. V was trimmed by 6 bases and J by 3 bases, leaving 3 bases between them. CDR1 SNHLY and CDR2 FYNNEI come from the germline V gene. The CDR3 has 11 residues.

The chain uses TRBV21-1 and TRBJ2-3. TRBV21-1 represents a pseudogene. This CDR3 spans 12 amino acids. DNA for the CDR3: TGTGCCAGCGTCCATGGGGCAGATACGCAGTATTTT. It encodes CASVHGADTQYF.

V usage is TRBV6-4 and J usage is TRBJ2-2, with 9 nucleotides matching TRBD2. The CDR3 runs to 14 residues. The V and J ends lost 6 bases and 1 base, in that order; junction bases with no gene match: 0. The germline gives CDR1 MRHNA, CDR2 SNTAGT. The CDR3, as DNA: TGTGCCAGCAGAGCGGGGGGGAACACCGGGGAGCTGTTTTTT. Protein: CASRAGGNTGELFF.

This clone occurred a few times. This chain joins TRBV10-2 and TRBJ2-1; no reliable D call. The V and J ends lost 6 bases and 9 bases respectively, with 9 bases between them. CDR1 is WSHSY and CDR2 is SAAADI in the germline V gene. The CDR3 sequence is 11 residues long. The CDR3 region is CASSLVTEQFF. For the CDR3, the DNA is TGCGCCAGCAGCCTCGTCACTGAGCAGTTCTTC.

The chain employs TRBV19 and TRBJ1-4; no definite D call. Germline CDR1 reads LNHDA; CDR2 reads SQIVND (reference sequence). V lost 7 bases to trimming and J lost 3 bases, with 15 bases between them. This CDR3 has 15 amino acids. CDR3: CASIGSSAANEKLFF. The CDR3 bases are TGTGCCAGTATCGGCAGTTCGGCGGCTAATGAAAAACTGTTTTTT.

This clone was counted between two and nine times. The chain has TRBV7-9 and TRBJ2-1, with D uncertain. CDR3 length: 16 amino acids. The germline V and J ends were trimmed by 0 bases and 0 bases, with 9 bases remaining between them. Germline lookup yields CDR1 SEHNR and CDR2 FQNEAQ (reference sequence). CDR3 nucleotides: TGTGCCAGCAGCTTAGCGGGTCAGAGCTCCTACAATGAGCAGTTCTTC. As protein: CASSLAGQSSYNEQFF.

The chain links TRBV7-3 to TRBJ1-3; D is uncertain. The CDR3 is 14 residues long. V lost 4 bases and J 7 bases, leaving 14 bases between the germline ends. Germline lookup yields CDR1 SGHTA and CDR2 FQGTGA. The DNA for the CDR3 is TGTGCCAGCAGCTCGGGGTCTTCGGGTAACACCATATATTTT. Its protein is CASSSGSSGNTIYF.

This clone was recorded a few times. The V call is TRBV5-8, the J call TRBJ2-3, with 8 bases matching TRBD2. From germline, CDR1 is SGHTS and CDR2 YDEGEE. This CDR3 is 16 amino acids long. V was pared by 4 bases and J by 2 bases, with 9 bases of the junction left unmatched. The CDR3 sequence is CASSAAQRGNTDTQYF. For the CDR3, the DNA is TGTGCCAGCAGCGCGGCCCAGCGGGGGAACACAGATACGCAGTATTTT.

This clone was found a few times. This chain uses TRBV4-3 with TRBJ1-2; D unclear. V was trimmed by 2 bases and J by 4 bases, leaving 14 bases between them. The CDR3 covers 15 residues. The germline V gene encodes CDR1 LGHNA and CDR2 YSLEER. The CDR3 DNA sequence: TGCGCCAGCAGCCAAAGCCAGGACCCCGGCTATGGCTACACCTTC. This codes for CASSQSQDPGYGYTF.

A few counts support this clone. The CDR3 coding sequence is TGTGCCAGCAGCCTTGCAGAGGCATCCTCCTACGAGCAGTACTTC. It yields the protein CASSLAEASSYEQYF. V usage is TRBV6-5 and J usage is TRBJ2-7; D is unclear. Germline CDR1 and CDR2: MNHEY and SVGAGI. V was clipped by 6 bases and J by 0 bases, with 15 bases between them. The CDR3 runs 15 residues.